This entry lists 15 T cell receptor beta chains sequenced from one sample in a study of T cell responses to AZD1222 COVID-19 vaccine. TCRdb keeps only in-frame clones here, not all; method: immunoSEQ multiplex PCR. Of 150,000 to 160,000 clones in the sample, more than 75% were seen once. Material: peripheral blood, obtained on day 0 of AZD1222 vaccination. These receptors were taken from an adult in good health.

For the CDR3, the DNA is TGTGCCTGGAGTAACGAGGGACAGGTAGCAACTAATGAAAAACTGTTTTTT. Residues: CAWSNEGQVATNEKLFF. The chain uses TRBV30 and TRBJ1-4; TRBD1 matches 8 bases. Germline CDR1 and CDR2: GTSNPN and SVGIG (reference sequence). Trimming took 2 bases from V and 0 from J; bases not matched to a gene: 8. This CDR3 region has 17 residues.

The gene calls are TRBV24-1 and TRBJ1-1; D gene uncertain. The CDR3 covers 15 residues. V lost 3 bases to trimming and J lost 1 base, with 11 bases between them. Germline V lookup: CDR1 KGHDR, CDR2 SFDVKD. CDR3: CATSDPRVGNTEAFF. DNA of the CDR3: TGTGCCACCAGTGATCCCCGGGTGGGGAACACTGAAGCTTTCTTT.

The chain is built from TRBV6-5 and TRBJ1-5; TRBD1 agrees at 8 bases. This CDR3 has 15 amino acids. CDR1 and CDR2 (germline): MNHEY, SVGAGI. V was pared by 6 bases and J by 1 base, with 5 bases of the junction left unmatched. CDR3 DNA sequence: TGTGCCAGCAGCTCTAGACAGGGGAGCAATCAGCCCCAGCATTTT. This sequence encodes CASSSRQGSNQPQHF.

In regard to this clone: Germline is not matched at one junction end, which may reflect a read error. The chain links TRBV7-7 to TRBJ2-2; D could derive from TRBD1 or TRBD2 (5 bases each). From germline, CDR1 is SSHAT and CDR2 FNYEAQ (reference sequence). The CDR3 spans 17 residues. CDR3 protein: CASSLRFLRGNAGELFF. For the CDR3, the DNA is TGTGCTAGCAGCTTAAGGTTCCTCCGGGGCAACGCCGGGGAGCTGTTTTTT.

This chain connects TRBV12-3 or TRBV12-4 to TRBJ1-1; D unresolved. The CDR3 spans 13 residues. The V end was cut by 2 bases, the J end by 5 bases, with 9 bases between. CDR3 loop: CASSLLGGTEAFF. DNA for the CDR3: TGTGCCAGCAGTTTATTGGGCGGAACTGAAGCTTTCTTT.

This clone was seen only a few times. The CDR3 DNA sequence: TGTGCCAGCAGATATACAGGGGGCCAGCCCCAGCATTTT. Amino acid sequence: CASRYTGGQPQHF. The chain is built from TRBV28 and TRBJ1-5; 9 positions agree with TRBD1. The CDR3 sequence is 13 residues long. Germline V CDR1 and CDR2: MDHEN, SYDVKM. J gave up 7 bases and V 6 bases, and 4 bases lay outside the gene matches.

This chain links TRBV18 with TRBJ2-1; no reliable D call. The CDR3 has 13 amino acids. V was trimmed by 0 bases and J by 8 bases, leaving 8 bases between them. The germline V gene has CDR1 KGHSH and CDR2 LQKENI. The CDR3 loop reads CASSPPHGDEQFF. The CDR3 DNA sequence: TGTGCCAGCTCACCACCGCATGGCGATGAGCAGTTCTTC.

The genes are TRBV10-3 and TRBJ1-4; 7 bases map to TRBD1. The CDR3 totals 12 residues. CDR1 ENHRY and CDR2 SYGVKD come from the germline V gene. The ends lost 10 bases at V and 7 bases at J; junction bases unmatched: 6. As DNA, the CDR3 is TGTGCCACAAAGGGGGCTTCTGAAAAACTGTTTTTT. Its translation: CATKGASEKLFF.

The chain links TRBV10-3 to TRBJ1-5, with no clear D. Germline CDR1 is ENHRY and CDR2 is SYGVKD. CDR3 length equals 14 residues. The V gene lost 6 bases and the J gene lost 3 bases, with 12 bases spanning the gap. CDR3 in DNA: TGTGCCATCAGCCCAGACGGAAACAATCAGCCCCAGCATTTT. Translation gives CAISPDGNNQPQHF.

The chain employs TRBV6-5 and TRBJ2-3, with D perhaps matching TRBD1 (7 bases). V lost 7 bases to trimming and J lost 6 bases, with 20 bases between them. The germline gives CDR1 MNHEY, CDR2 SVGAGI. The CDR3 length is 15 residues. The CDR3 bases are TGTGCCAGCACCTCAGGGGGAGCGGGCCTCGATACGCAGTATTTT. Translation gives CASTSGGAGLDTQYF.

The CDR3 coding sequence is TGTGCCAGCAGCTTAATACGGACTGAAGCTTTCTTT. Its translation is CASSLIRTEAFF. The V gene is TRBV7-9, the J gene TRBJ1-1; D remains unclear. This CDR3 is 12 amino acids long. Germline V gene data show CDR1 as SEHNR and CDR2 as FQNEAQ (reference sequence). Trimming left V 2 bases short and J 5 bases short, with 6 bases between.

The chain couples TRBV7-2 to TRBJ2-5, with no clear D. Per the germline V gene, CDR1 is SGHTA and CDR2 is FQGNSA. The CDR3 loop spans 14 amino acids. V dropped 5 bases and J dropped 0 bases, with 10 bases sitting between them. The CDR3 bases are TGTGCCAGCAGCCCTGGGGTGTACCAAGAGACCCAGTACTTC. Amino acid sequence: CASSPGVYQETQYF.

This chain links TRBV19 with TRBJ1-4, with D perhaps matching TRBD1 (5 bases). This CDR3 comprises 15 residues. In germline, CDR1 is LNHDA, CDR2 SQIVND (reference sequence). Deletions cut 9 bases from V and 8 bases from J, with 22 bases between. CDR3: CASGKMVGAVEKLFF. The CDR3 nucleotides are TGTGCCAGCGGCAAAATGGTAGGGGCAGTAGAAAAACTGTTTTTT.

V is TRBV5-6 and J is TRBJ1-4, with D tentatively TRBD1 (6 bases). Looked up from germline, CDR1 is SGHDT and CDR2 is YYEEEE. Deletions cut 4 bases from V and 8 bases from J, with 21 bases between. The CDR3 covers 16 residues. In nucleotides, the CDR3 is TGTGCCAGCAGCGTTTGGGGAGGGGACACCGGGGAAAAACTGTTTTTT. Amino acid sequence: CASSVWGGDTGEKLFF. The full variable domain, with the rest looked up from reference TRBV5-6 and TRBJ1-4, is DAGVTQSPTHLIKTRGQQVTLRCSPKSGHDTVSWYQQALGQGPQFIFQYYEEEERQRGNFPDRFSGHQFPNYSSELNVNALLLGDSALYLCASSVWGGDTGEKLFFGSGTQLSVL.

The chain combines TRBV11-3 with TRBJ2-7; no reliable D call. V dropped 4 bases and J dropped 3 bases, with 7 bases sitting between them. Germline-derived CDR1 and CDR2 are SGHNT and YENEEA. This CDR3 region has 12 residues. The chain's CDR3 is CASSSESYEQYF. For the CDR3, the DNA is TGTGCCAGCAGCTCGGAAAGCTACGAGCAGTACTTC.